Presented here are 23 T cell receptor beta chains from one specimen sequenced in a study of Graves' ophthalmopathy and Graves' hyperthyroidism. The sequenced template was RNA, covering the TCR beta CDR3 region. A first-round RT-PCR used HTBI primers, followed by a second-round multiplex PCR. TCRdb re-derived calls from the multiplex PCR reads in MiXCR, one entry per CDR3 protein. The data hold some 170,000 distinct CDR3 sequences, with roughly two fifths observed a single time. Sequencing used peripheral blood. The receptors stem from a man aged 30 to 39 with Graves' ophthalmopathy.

CDR3 in amino acids: CASSLYSRGQNTGELFF. CDR3 DNA: TGCGCCAGCAGCTTGTATTCCCGGGGGCAAAACACCGGGGAGCTGTTTTTT. V is TRBV5-1 and J is TRBJ2-2; D is tentatively TRBD1 or TRBD2 (6 bases each). V was pared by 1 base and J by 2 bases, with 15 bases between. CDR3 length: 17 residues. CDR1 is SGHRS and CDR2 is YFSETQ in the germline V gene.

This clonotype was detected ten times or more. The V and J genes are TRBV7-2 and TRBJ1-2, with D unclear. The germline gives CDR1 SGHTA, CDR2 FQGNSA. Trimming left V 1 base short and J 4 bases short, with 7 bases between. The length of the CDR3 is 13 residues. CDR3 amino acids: CASSLDRFYGYTF. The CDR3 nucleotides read TGTGCCAGCAGCTTAGACAGATTCTATGGCTACACCTTC.

The CDR3 reads CASSYGTGAHTEAFF. The CDR3 DNA reads TGTGCCAGCAGTTACGGGACAGGGGCGCACACTGAAGCTTTCTTT. The chain links TRBV6-5 to TRBJ1-1; TRBD1 aligns across 10 bases. CDR1 is MNHEY and CDR2 is SVGAGI in the germline V gene. The CDR3 is 15 residues long. Unmatched junction bases numbered 3, after V lost 2 bases and J lost 3 bases.

The CDR3 sequence is CASSGTPEESFF. CDR3 bases: TGTGCCAGCAGCGGGACCCCCGAAGAATCTTTCTTT. The chain links TRBV12-3 or TRBV12-4 to TRBJ1-1; tentative D call: TRBD1 (5 bases). V lost 6 bases, J lost 12 bases, and 17 bases lay in between. CDR3 length: 12 residues.

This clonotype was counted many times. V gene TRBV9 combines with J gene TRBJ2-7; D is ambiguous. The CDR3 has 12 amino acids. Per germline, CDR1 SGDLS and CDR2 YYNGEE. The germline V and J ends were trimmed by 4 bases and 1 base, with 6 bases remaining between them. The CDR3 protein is CASSPNSYEQYF. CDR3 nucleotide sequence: TGTGCCAGCAGCCCTAATTCCTACGAGCAGTACTTC.

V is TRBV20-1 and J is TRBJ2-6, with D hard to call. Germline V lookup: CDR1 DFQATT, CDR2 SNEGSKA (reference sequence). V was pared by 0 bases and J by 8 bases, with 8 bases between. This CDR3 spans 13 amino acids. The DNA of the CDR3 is TGCAGTGCTAGAGATTTGGGGACCAACGTCCTGACTTTC. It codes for CSARDLGTNVLTF.

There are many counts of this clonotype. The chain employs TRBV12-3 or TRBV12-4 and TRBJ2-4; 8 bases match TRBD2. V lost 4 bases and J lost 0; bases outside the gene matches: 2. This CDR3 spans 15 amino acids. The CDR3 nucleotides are TGTGCCAGCAGTTCCCTAGCGGGAGCCAAAAACATTCAGTACTTC. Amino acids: CASSSLAGAKNIQYF.

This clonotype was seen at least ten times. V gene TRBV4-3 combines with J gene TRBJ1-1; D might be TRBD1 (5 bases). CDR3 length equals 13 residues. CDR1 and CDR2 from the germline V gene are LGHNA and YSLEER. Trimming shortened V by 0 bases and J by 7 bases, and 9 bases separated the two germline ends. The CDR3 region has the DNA TGCGCCAGCAGCCAAGAGTCGGGGGATGAAGCTTTCTTT. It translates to CASSQESGDEAFF.

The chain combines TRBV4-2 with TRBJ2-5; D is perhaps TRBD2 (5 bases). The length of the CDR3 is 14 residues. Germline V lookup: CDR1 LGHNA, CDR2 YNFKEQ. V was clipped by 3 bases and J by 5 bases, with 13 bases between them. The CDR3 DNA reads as TGTGCCAGCAGCCAGACGAGGGCCTGGGAGACCCAGTACTTC. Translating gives CASSQTRAWETQYF.

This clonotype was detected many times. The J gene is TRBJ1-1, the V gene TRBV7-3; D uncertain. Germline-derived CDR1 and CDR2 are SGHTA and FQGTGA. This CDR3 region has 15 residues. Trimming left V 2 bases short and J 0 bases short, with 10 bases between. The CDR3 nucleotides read TGTGCCAGCAGCTTAGACGTAGGGATGAACACTGAAGCTTTCTTT. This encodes CASSLDVGMNTEAFF.

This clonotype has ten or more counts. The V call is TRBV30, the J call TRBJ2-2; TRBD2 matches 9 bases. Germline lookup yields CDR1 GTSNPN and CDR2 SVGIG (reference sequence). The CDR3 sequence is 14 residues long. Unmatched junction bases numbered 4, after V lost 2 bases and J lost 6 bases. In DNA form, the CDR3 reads TGTGCCTGGAGTTTGACTAGCGGATCCGGGGAGCTGTTTTTT. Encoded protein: CAWSLTSGSGELFF.

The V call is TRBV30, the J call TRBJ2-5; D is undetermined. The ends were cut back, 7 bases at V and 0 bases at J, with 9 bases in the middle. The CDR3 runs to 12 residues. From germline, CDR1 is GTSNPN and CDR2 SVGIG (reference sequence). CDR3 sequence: CASTTNQETQYF. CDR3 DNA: TGTGCCTCTACTACCAACCAAGAGACCCAGTACTTC.

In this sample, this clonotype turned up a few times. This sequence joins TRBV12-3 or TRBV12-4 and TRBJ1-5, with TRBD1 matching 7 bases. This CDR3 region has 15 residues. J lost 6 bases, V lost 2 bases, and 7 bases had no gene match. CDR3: CASSLSTGAIQPQHF. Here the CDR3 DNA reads TGTGCCAGCAGTTTAAGCACAGGGGCTATTCAGCCCCAGCATTTT.

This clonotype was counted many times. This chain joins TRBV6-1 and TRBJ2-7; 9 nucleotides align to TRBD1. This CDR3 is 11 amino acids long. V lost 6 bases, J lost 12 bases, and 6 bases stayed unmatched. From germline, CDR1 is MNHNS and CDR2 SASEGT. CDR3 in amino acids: CASRETGGAYF. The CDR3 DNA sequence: TGTGCCAGCAGGGAAACAGGGGGCGCGTACTTC.

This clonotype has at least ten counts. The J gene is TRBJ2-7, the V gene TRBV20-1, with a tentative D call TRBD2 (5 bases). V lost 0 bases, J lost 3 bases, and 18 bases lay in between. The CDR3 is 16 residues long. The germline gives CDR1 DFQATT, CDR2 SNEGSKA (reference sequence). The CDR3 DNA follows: TGCAGTGCTAGAGATGGTGCGAGGGAGTTGTTCTACGAGCAGTACTTC. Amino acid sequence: CSARDGARELFYEQYF.

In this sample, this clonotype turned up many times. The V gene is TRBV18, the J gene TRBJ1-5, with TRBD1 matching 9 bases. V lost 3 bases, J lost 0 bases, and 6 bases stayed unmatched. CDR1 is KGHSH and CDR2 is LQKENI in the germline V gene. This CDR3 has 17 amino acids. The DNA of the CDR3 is TGTGCCAGCTCACCGACGGGGACAGGGAGTAGCAATCAGCCCCAGCATTTT. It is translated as CASSPTGTGSSNQPQHF.

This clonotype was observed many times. The CDR3 reads CASSVGLAGPQGEQYF. The CDR3 nucleotides are TGTGCCAGCAGTGTGGGACTAGCGGGACCTCAGGGCGAGCAGTACTTC. The rearrangement joins TRBV2 to TRBJ2-7, with 13 bases fitting TRBD2. Germline V gene data show CDR1 as SNHLY and CDR2 as FYNNEI. V lost 4 bases to trimming and J lost 6 bases; unmatched junction nucleotides: 9. The CDR3 covers 16 residues.

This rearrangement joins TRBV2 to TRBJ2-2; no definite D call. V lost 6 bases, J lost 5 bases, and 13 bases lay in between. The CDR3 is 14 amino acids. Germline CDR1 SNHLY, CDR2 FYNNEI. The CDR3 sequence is CASSSRPSTGELFF. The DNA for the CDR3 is TGTGCCAGCAGCAGTAGGCCCAGTACCGGGGAGCTGTTTTTT.

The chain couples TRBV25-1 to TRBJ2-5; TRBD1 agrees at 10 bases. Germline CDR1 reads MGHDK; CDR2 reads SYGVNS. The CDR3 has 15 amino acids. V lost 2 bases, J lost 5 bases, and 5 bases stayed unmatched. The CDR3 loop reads CASSERQGARETQYF. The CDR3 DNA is TGTGCCAGCAGTGAACGACAGGGGGCACGGGAGACCCAGTACTTC.

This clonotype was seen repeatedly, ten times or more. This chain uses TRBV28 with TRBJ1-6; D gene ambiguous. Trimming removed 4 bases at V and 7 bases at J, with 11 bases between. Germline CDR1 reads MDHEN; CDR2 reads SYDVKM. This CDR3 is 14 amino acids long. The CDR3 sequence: CASSSSAGNSPLHF. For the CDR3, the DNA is TGTGCCAGCAGTTCCTCGGCGGGGAATTCACCCCTCCACTTT.

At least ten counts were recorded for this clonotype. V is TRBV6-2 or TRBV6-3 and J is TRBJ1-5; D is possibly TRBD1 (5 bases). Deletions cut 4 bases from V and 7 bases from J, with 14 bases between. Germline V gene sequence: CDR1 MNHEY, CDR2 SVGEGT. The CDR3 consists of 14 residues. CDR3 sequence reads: CASSSRVAGQPQHF. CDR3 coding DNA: TGTGCCAGCAGTTCCAGGGTGGCGGGGCAGCCCCAGCATTTT.

Here the CDR3 reads CASNPSDSYEQYF. CDR3 DNA sequence: TGTGCCAGCAATCCGAGCGACAGCTACGAGCAGTACTTC. V gene TRBV12-3 or TRBV12-4 combines with J gene TRBJ2-7; TRBD1 might be the D (5 bases). The CDR3 sequence is 13 residues long. Trimming removed 7 bases at V and 3 bases at J, with 13 bases between.

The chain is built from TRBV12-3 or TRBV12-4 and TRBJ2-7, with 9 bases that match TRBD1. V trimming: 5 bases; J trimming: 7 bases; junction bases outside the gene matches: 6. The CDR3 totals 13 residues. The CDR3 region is CASSPGTGLEQYF. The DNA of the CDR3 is TGTGCCAGCAGTCCCGGGACAGGGCTTGAGCAGTACTTC.